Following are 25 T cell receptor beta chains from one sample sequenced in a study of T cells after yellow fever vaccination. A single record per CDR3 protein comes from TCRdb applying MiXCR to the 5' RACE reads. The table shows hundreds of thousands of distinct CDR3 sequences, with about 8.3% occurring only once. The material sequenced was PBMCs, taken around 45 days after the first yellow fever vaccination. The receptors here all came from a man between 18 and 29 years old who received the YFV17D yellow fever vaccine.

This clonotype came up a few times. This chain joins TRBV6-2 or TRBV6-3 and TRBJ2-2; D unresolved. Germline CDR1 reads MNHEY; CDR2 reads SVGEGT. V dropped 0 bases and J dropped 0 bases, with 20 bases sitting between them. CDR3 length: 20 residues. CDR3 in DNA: TGTGCCAGCAGTTACTCGTCGAATTTTGTAGACTGGACGAACACCGGGGAGCTGTTTTTT. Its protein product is CASSYSSNFVDWTNTGELFF.

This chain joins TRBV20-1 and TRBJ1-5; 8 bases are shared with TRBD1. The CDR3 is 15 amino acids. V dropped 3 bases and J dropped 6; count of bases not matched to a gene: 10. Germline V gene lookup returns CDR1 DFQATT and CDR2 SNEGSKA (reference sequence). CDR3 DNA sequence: TGCAGTGCTAGTTATACGTCAGGGGGCGGTCAGCCCCAGCATTTT. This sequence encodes CSASYTSGGGQPQHF.

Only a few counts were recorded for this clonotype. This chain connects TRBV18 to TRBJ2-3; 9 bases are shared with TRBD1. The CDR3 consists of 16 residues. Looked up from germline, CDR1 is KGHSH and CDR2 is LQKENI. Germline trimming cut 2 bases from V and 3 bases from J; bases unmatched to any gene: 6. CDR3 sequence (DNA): TGTGCCAGCTCACCATCGGGACAGGGTCTGACAGATACGCAGTATTTT. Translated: CASSPSGQGLTDTQYF.

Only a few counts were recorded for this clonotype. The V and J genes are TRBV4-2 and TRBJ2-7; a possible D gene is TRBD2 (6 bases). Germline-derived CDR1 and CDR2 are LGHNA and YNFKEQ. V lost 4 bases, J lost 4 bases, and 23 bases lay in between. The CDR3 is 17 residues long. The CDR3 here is CASSLTLRDGERYEQYF. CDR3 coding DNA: TGTGCCAGCAGCCTCACCTTGCGGGATGGTGAGAGGTACGAGCAGTACTTC.

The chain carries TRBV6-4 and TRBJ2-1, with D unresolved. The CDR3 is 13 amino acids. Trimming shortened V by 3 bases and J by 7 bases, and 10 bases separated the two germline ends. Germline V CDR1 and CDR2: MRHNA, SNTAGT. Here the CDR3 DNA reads TGTGCCAGCAGTGAGCAGCTATGGAATGAGCAGTTCTTC. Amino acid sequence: CASSEQLWNEQFF.

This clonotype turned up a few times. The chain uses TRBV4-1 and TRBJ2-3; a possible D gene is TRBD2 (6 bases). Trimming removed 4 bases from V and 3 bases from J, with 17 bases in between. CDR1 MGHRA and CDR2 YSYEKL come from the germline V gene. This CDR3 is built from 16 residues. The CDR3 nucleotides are TGCGCCAGCAGCCGCCTCGGGTGGGGAGGTACAGATACGCAGTATTTT. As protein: CASSRLGWGGTDTQYF.

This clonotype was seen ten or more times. The CDR3: CSGRMGDGYTF. CDR3 bases: TGCAGCGGACGGATGGGGGACGGCTACACCTTC. V gene TRBV29-1 combines with J gene TRBJ1-2, with D tentatively TRBD1 (5 bases). Looked up from germline, CDR1 is SQVTM and CDR2 is ANQGSEA. Trimming removed 7 bases from V and 8 bases from J, with 14 bases in between. This CDR3 is built from 11 residues.

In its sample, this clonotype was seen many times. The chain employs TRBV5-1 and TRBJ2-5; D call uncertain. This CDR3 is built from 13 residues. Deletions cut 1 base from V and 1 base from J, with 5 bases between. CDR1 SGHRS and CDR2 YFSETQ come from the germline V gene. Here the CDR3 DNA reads TGCGCCAGCAGCTTGTACGCCCAAGAGACCCAGTACTTC. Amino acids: CASSLYAQETQYF.

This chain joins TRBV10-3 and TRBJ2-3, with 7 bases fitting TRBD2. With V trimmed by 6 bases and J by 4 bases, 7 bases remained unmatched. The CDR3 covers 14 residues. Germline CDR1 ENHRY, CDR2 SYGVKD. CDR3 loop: CAIRPAGRSDTQYF. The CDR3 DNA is TGTGCCATCAGGCCAGCGGGGCGATCAGATACGCAGTATTTT.

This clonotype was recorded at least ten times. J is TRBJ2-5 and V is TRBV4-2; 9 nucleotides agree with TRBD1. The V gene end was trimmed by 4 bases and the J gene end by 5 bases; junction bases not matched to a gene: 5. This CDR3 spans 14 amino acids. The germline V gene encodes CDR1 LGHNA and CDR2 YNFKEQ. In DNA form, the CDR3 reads TGTGCCAGCAGCCTTCCGGGACAGGGTGAGACCCAGTACTTC. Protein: CASSLPGQGETQYF.

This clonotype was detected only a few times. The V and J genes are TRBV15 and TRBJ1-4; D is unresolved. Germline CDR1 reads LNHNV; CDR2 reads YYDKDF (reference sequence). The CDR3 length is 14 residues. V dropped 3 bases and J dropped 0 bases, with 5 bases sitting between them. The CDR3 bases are TGTGCCACCAGCAGGACCTCAACTAATGAAAAACTGTTTTTT. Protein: CATSRTSTNEKLFF.

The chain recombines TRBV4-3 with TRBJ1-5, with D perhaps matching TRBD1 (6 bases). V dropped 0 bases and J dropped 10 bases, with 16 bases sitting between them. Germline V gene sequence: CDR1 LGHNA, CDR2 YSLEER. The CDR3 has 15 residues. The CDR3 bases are TGCGCCAGCAGCCAAGACCGTCCAGGGGAAGGACCCCAGCATTTT. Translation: CASSQDRPGEGPQHF.

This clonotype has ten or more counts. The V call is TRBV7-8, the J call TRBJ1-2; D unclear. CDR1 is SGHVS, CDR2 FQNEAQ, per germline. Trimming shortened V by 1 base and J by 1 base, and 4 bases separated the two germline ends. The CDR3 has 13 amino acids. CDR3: CASSLGDNYGYTF. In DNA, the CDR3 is TGTGCCAGCAGCTTAGGAGATAACTATGGCTACACCTTC.

CDR3 in amino acids: CASSQDTTRGADTQYF. The CDR3 DNA reads TGCGCCAGCAGCCAAGATACTACGCGGGGGGCAGATACGCAGTATTTT. The V gene is TRBV4-3, the J gene TRBJ2-3; 8 bases are a match to TRBD2. This CDR3 is 16 amino acids long. The germline V gene has CDR1 LGHNA and CDR2 YSLEER. After removal of 0 bases from V and 4 bases from J, the junction contained 6 bases not matched to a gene.

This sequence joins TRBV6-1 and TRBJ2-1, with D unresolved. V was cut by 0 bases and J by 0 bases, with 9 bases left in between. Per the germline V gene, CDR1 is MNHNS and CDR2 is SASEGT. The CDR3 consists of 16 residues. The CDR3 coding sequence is TGTGCCAGCAGTGAAGCGCCATTCAGCTCCTACAATGAGCAGTTCTTC. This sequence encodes CASSEAPFSSYNEQFF.

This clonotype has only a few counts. The CDR3 spells CASSSETGQGTDTQYF. Here the CDR3 DNA reads TGCGCCAGCAGCTCGGAAACGGGACAGGGCACAGATACGCAGTATTTT. The rearrangement uses TRBV5-1 and TRBJ2-3; 8 positions agree with TRBD1. Per germline, CDR1 SGHRS and CDR2 YFSETQ. V trimming: 3 bases; J trimming: 1 base; junction bases outside the gene matches: 7. The CDR3 covers 16 residues.

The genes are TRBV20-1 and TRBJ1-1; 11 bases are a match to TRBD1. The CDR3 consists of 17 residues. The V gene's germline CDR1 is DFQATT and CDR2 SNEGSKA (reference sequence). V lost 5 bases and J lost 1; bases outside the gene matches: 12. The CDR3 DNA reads TGCAGTGCTGCTAAGGGGACAGGGGGTTTCGAGAACACTGAAGCTTTCTTT. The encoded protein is CSAAKGTGGFENTEAFF.

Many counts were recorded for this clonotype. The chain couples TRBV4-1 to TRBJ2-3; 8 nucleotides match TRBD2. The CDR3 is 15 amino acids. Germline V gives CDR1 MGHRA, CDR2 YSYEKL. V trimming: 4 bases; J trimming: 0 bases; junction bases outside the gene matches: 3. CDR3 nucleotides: TGCGCCAGCAGCCGGGTAGCGGGGAGCACAGATACGCAGTATTTT. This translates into CASSRVAGSTDTQYF.

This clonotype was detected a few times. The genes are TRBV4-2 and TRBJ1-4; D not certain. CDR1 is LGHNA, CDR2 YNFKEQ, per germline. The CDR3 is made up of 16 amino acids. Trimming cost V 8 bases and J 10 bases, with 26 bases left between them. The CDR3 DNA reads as TGTGCCAGCCAAGAAGACCCCCGTGGCGGGTCACGAAAACTGTTTTTT. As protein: CASQEDPRGGSRKLFF.

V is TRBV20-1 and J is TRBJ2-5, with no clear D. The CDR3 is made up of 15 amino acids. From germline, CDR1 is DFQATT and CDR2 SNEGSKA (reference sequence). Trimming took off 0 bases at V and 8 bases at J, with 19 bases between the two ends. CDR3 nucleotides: TGCAGTGCTAGAGATCTGAGGCAGGCCGAAGTCACCCAGTACTTC. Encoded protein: CSARDLRQAEVTQYF.

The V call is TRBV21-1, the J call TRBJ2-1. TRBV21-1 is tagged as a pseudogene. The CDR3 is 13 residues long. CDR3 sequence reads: CALAADEVGEQFF. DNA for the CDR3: TGTGCCCTCGCGGCCGATGAGGTCGGTGAGCAGTTCTTC.

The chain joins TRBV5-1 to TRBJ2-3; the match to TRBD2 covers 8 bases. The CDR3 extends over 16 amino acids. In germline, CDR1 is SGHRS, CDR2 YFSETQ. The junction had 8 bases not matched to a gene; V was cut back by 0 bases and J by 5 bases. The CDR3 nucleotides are TGCGCCAGCAGCTTGGAATACGGGGGGGCAGGAGATACGCAGTATTTT. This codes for CASSLEYGGAGDTQYF.

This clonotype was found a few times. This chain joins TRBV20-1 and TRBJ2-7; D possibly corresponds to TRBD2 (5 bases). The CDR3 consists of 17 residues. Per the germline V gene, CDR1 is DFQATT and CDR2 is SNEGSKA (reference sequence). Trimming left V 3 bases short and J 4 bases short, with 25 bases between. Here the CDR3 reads CSASSGYILPNIYEQYF. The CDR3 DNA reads TGCAGTGCTAGTTCGGGATATATCCTCCCGAATATATACGAGCAGTACTTC.

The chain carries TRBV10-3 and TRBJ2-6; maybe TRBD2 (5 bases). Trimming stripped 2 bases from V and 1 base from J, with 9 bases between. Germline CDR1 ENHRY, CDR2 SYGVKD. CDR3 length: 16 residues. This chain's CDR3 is CAISEGLFSGANVLTF. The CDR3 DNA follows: TGTGCCATCAGTGAGGGACTTTTTTCTGGGGCCAACGTCCTGACTTTC.

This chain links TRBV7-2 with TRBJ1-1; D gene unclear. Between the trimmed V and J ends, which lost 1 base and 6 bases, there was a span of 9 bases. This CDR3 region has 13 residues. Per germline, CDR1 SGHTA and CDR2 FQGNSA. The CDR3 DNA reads TGTGCCAGCAGCTTAGAGCGGTCGTCTGAAGCTTTCTTT. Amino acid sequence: CASSLERSSEAFF.